The T cell receptor beta chain described here comes from a study of shared clonotypes between healthy human individuals. Study context: Plates per donor: three CD4 naive, three CD4 memory, two CD8 naive, one CD8 memory.

TCRdb's copy holds only in-frame clones and misses some; the assay was immunoSEQ multiplex PCR. Among around 640,000 clones listed, about 95% were seen once. As defined, naive CD8 cells were CD45RO-negative and positively selected for CCR7, with terminally differentiated effector memory CD45RA+ cells excluded. All the donors were Caucasian adults who lived in Nashville, Tennessee. What was sequenced was naive CD8+ T cells sorted from blood. The receptor comes from a woman aged 25 to 39 in good health.

CDR3 amino acids: CASSFSGRDASEQYF. The CDR3 region has the DNA TGTGCCAGCAGCTTTTCCGGGAGGGACGCCTCCGAGCAGTACTTC. V gene TRBV7-9 combines with J gene TRBJ2-7; TRBD2 agrees at 8 bases. This CDR3 has 15 residues. Germline lookup yields CDR1 SEHNR and CDR2 FQNEAQ (reference sequence). The V and J ends lost 3 bases and 6 bases, in that order; junction bases with no gene match: 10.